The 28 T cell receptor beta chains given below trace back to one sample, sequenced in a study of blood T cell repertoires in COVID-19. This table comes from immunoSEQ multiplex PCR, and its TCRdb copy is limited to in-frame clones, with some not included. The sample has roughly 250,000 clones, approximately 83% seen once. Sequencing was done on a sample of peripheral blood. These receptors were obtained from a person between 65 and 80 years old with COVID-19, enrolled during active disease.

The chain combines TRBV5-1 with TRBJ2-5; 8 bases match TRBD2. Germline V gene sequence: CDR1 SGHRS, CDR2 YFSETQ. V lost 3 bases and J lost 1; bases outside the gene matches: 8. The CDR3 totals 16 residues. This CDR3 reads CASSYNSGAVQETQYF. CDR3 sequence (DNA): TGCGCCAGCAGCTATAATAGCGGGGCCGTCCAAGAGACCCAGTACTTC.

The J gene is TRBJ2-1, the V gene TRBV9; 8 nucleotides match TRBD2. Trimming took 2 bases from V and 1 from J; bases not matched to a gene: 2. The CDR3 sequence is 15 residues long. Germline assignment: CDR1 SGDLS and CDR2 YYNGEE. CDR3 DNA: TGTGCCAGCAGCGTTACTAGCGGTTCCTACAATGAGCAGTTCTTC. This encodes CASSVTSGSYNEQFF.

This sequence joins TRBV6-2 or TRBV6-3 and TRBJ1-6; D possibly corresponds to TRBD1 (6 bases). The CDR3 runs 15 residues. CDR1 and CDR2 (germline): MNHEY, SVGEGT. V lost 2 bases to trimming and J lost 7 bases, with 12 bases between them. The CDR3: CASSYGTGRNSPLHF. In DNA form, the CDR3 reads TGTGCCAGCAGTTACGGCACAGGGCGGAATTCACCCCTCCACTTT.

The chain links TRBV4-1 to TRBJ2-4; perhaps TRBD2 as D (5 bases). The CDR3 spans 18 residues. Germline CDR1 is MGHRA and CDR2 is YSYEKL. V was shortened by 6 bases and J by 0 bases, with 21 bases between the two germline ends. This CDR3 is CASSTPGVGVLAKNIQYF. In DNA, the CDR3 is TGCGCCAGCAGTACACCTGGGGTGGGAGTACTAGCCAAAAACATTCAGTACTTC.

The J gene is TRBJ2-1, the V gene TRBV11-1; 11 bases map to TRBD2. V trimming: 6 bases; J trimming: 5 bases; junction bases outside the gene matches: 9. CDR1 is SGHAT, CDR2 FQDESV, per germline (reference sequence). The CDR3 consists of 16 residues. CDR3 sequence: CASRHLAGGLNNEQFF. CDR3 nucleotides: TGTGCCAGCAGGCACCTAGCGGGGGGACTCAACAATGAGCAGTTCTTC. Full variable domain (remainder filled in from reference TRBV11-1 and TRBJ2-1): EAEVAQSPRYKITEKSQAVAFWCDPISGHATLYWYRQILGQGPELLVQFQDESVVDDSQLPKDRFSAERLKGVDSTLKIQPAELGDSAMYLCASRHLAGGLNNEQFFGPGTRLTVL.

The chain combines TRBV6-2 or TRBV6-3 with TRBJ2-3; 8 bases fit TRBD2. Germline V CDR1 and CDR2: MNHEY, SVGEGT. J gave up 5 bases and V 6 bases, and 10 bases lay outside the gene matches. CDR3 length equals 15 residues. CDR3 protein: CASSEGLDHRDTQYF. The DNA for the CDR3 is TGTGCCAGCAGCGAGGGACTAGATCACAGAGATACGCAGTATTTT.

This chain links TRBV7-9 with TRBJ2-7, with TRBD1 matching 10 bases. The CDR3 totals 15 residues. V gave up 5 bases and J gave up 2 bases; unmatched junction bases: 6. The germline V gene has CDR1 SEHNR and CDR2 FQNEAQ (reference sequence). The chain's CDR3 is CASSTEGQGTYEQYF. CDR3 DNA: TGTGCCAGCAGCACGGAGGGACAGGGGACCTACGAGCAGTACTTC.

This rearrangement joins TRBV5-1 to TRBJ2-1; 8 positions agree with TRBD2. Germline V gives CDR1 SGHRS, CDR2 YFSETQ. This CDR3 spans 14 amino acids. V lost 3 bases to trimming and J lost 8 bases; unmatched junction nucleotides: 7. This CDR3 is CASSSRERGYEQFF. DNA of the CDR3: TGCGCCAGCAGCTCCCGGGAGCGGGGGTATGAGCAGTTCTTC.

The chain links TRBV24-1 to TRBJ1-1; a possible D gene is TRBD1 (5 bases). The CDR3 loop spans 13 amino acids. V was clipped by 8 bases and J by 0 bases, with 9 bases between them. The germline CDR1 and CDR2 sequences are KGHDR and SFDVKD. The CDR3 here is CATMGQMNTEAFF. CDR3 nucleotide sequence: TGTGCCACCATGGGGCAGATGAACACTGAAGCTTTCTTT.

The chain carries TRBV14 and TRBJ2-3; perhaps TRBD1 as D (5 bases). This CDR3 comprises 15 residues. Germline V gene lookup returns CDR1 SGHDN and CDR2 FVKESK. Trimming cost V 2 bases and J 3 bases, with 12 bases left between them. This chain's CDR3 is CASSQTGTRTDTQYF. The CDR3 nucleotides read TGTGCCAGCAGCCAAACAGGCACGAGAACAGATACGCAGTATTTT.

The DNA of the CDR3 is TGTGCCAGCAGCGTAGGTGGGACAGGAATATACGAGCAGTACTTC. This sequence encodes CASSVGGTGIYEQYF. This chain connects TRBV9 to TRBJ2-7, with 8 bases aligning to TRBD1. The CDR3 consists of 15 residues. CDR1 is SGDLS, CDR2 YYNGEE, per germline. J gave up 4 bases and V 0 bases, and 6 bases lay outside the gene matches.

The gene calls are TRBV30 and TRBJ2-3; 12 nucleotides line up with TRBD2. CDR1 is GTSNPN and CDR2 is SVGIG in the germline V gene (reference sequence). V lost 5 bases to trimming and J lost 3 bases; unmatched junction nucleotides: 3. This CDR3 has 14 residues. The CDR3 loop is CAWSSGRGTDTQYF. The CDR3 nucleotides read TGTGCCTGGTCTAGCGGGAGGGGAACAGATACGCAGTATTTT.

This clone was seen only a few times. The chain is built from TRBV19 and TRBJ1-5; D is unresolved. CDR1 and CDR2 from the germline V gene are LNHDA and SQIVND (reference sequence). The CDR3 covers 17 residues. V lost 3 bases and J lost 0, with 15 bases in between. The chain's CDR3 is CASSMRRNRYSNQPQHF. The CDR3 region has the DNA TGTGCCAGTAGTATGAGGAGGAATCGATATAGCAATCAGCCCCAGCATTTT.

The V and J genes are TRBV12-3 or TRBV12-4 and TRBJ1-5; unclear D gene. This CDR3 is built from 12 residues. V lost 5 bases to trimming and J lost 3 bases, with 5 bases between them. CDR3 residues: CASSPINQPQHF. The CDR3 DNA is TGTGCCAGCAGTCCCATCAATCAGCCCCAGCATTTT.

J is TRBJ1-1 and V is TRBV4-3; D is unclear. This CDR3 contains 14 residues. Looked up from germline, CDR1 is LGHNA and CDR2 is YSLEER. V shed 1 base and J shed 5 bases, with 11 bases lying between them. This CDR3 is CASSQGARGTEAFF. The DNA for the CDR3 is TGCGCCAGCAGCCAAGGAGCACGAGGGACTGAAGCTTTCTTT.

The chain combines TRBV13 with TRBJ2-1, with 9 bases lining up with TRBD2. V lost 0 bases, J lost 9 bases, and 9 bases stayed unmatched. Germline V CDR1 and CDR2: PRHDT, FYEKMQ (reference sequence). This CDR3 is built from 16 residues. The CDR3 DNA reads TGTGCCAGCAGCTTAGGCCTAGCTAGCGGGACGCGTGAGCAGTTCTTC. This codes for CASSLGLASGTREQFF.

This chain connects TRBV12-3 or TRBV12-4 to TRBJ1-1; D not certain. This CDR3 is 12 amino acids long. Trimming shortened V by 7 bases and J by 2 bases, and 8 bases separated the two germline ends. The CDR3 DNA sequence: TGTGCCAGCACCCCAGGAAACACTGAAGCTTTCTTT. It encodes CASTPGNTEAFF.

The chain joins TRBV4-1 to TRBJ2-7; TRBD2 aligns across 11 bases. With V trimmed by 2 bases and J by 7 bases, 7 bases remained unmatched. CDR1 and CDR2 (germline): MGHRA, YSYEKL. This CDR3 has 15 residues. CDR3 residues: CASSQSSGRAREQYF. CDR3 DNA: TGCGCCAGCAGCCAAAGTAGCGGGAGGGCGAGGGAGCAGTACTTC.

The chain joins TRBV7-2 to TRBJ2-7, with a weak D call TRBD2 (5 bases). V lost 2 bases, J lost 9 bases, and 32 bases lay in between. Germline CDR1 and CDR2: SGHTA and FQGNSA. There are 19 residues in the CDR3. In DNA form, the CDR3 reads TGTGCCAGCAGCTTACTCGGAAAGGGTGGAGCGGACCGTTCCTCAGGGCAGTACTTC. Protein sequence: CASSLLGKGGADRSSGQYF.

The chain combines TRBV7-2 with TRBJ2-7, with TRBD1 identical over 7 bases. Germline V lookup: CDR1 SGHTA, CDR2 FQGNSA. CDR3 length: 14 residues. V lost 3 bases and J lost 4; bases outside the gene matches: 6. The chain's CDR3 is CASSLDTGAYEQYF. The CDR3 DNA reads TGTGCCAGCAGCTTGGATACAGGGGCGTACGAGCAGTACTTC.

This clone was recorded once. This chain uses TRBV6-1 with TRBJ2-7, with TRBD1 matching over 9 bases. The length of the CDR3 is 19 residues. Trimming removed 2 bases from V and 7 bases from J; junction bases left unmatched: 21. The germline gives CDR1 MNHNS, CDR2 SASEGT. The CDR3 loop is CASSERTGAWIRAIEEQYF. CDR3 bases: TGTGCCAGCAGTGAAAGGACAGGGGCCTGGATTAGGGCTATTGAGGAGCAGTACTTC.

At least ten counts were recorded for this clone. The chain combines TRBV7-9 with TRBJ1-6; 7 nucleotides line up with TRBD1. Germline CDR1 reads SEHNR; CDR2 reads FQNEAQ (reference sequence). There are 12 residues in the CDR3. Trimming removed 3 bases from V and 17 bases from J; junction bases left unmatched: 7. CDR3 sequence: CASSFGDRRFHF. As DNA, the CDR3 is TGTGCCAGCAGCTTTGGGGACAGACGATTCCACTTT.

This chain links TRBV28 with TRBJ1-5, with 9 nucleotides matching TRBD1. J gave up 6 bases and V 4 bases, and 4 bases lay outside the gene matches. Germline V gene lookup returns CDR1 MDHEN and CDR2 SYDVKM. This CDR3 is built from 14 residues. CDR3 nucleotides: TGTGCCAGCAGTTCTGACAGGGGGTTTCAGCCCCAGCATTTT. It encodes CASSSDRGFQPQHF. Complete variable domain (other parts from reference TRBV28 and TRBJ1-5): DVKVTQSSRYLVKRTGEKVFLECVQDMDHENMFWYRQDPGLGLRLIYFSYDVKMKEKGDIPEGYSVSREKKERFSLILESASTNQTSMYLCASSSDRGFQPQHFGDGTRLSIL.

The chain links TRBV18 to TRBJ2-6, with no clear D. Per germline, CDR1 KGHSH and CDR2 LQKENI. Trimming stripped 1 base from V and 0 bases from J, with 10 bases between. This CDR3 comprises 17 residues. DNA for the CDR3: TGTGCCAGCTCACCACGTGAGCTCACCTCTGGGGCCAACGTCCTGACTTTC. Translating gives CASSPRELTSGANVLTF.

This chain connects TRBV7-2 to TRBJ1-4, with D possibly TRBD1 on 6 matching bases. This CDR3 is 18 amino acids long. Germline V gene data show CDR1 as SGHTA and CDR2 as FQGNSA. Trimming removed 0 bases from V and 5 bases from J, with 19 bases in between. Here the CDR3 reads CASSLAVLGARGNEKLFF. The CDR3 nucleotides read TGTGCCAGCAGCTTAGCGGTTTTGGGGGCGCGGGGGAATGAAAAACTGTTTTTT.

The chain uses TRBV15 and TRBJ2-4; 11 bases align to TRBD1. The CDR3 totals 17 residues. With 1 base clipped from V and 7 bases from J, the junction kept 9 bases outside the gene matches. Germline V gene sequence: CDR1 LNHNV, CDR2 YYDKDF (reference sequence). CDR3 bases: TGTGCCACCAGCAGAGCCCCTCGGACAGGGGGCATGAACATTCAGTACTTC. Translating gives CATSRAPRTGGMNIQYF.

This chain joins TRBV3-1 (or the pseudogene TRBV3-2) and TRBJ2-1; 9 bases are a match to TRBD2. Per the germline V gene, CDR1 is LGHDT and CDR2 is YNNKEL (reference sequence). The CDR3 extends over 12 amino acids. Trimming at V came to 2 bases and at J to 14 bases, leaving 4 bases not matched to a gene. The CDR3 loop is CASSQLAGGEFF. The DNA of the CDR3 is TGTGCCAGCAGCCAATTGGCGGGAGGGGAGTTCTTC.

V usage is TRBV4-3 and J usage is TRBJ2-3; 8 positions match TRBD2. Germline V gene lookup returns CDR1 LGHNA and CDR2 YSLEER. The CDR3 has 16 amino acids. The V and J ends lost 0 bases and 5 bases, in that order; junction bases with no gene match: 7. The CDR3 here is CASSQDHRGGVDTQYF. CDR3 bases: TGCGCCAGCAGCCAAGATCATCGGGGGGGGGTAGATACGCAGTATTTT.